These T cell receptor beta chains were read from a single sample in a study of identical twins. TCRdb re-called the 5' RACE reads with MiXCR, one entry per CDR3 protein. Of about 530,000 distinct CDR3 sequences in the sample, 20% to 25% are singletons; the top ten hold around 0.5%. This sample also appeared in a second study, on yellow fever vaccine responses in identical twins.

The sequencing sample was made of CD4+ T cells sorted from blood. The receptors come from a woman between 18 and 29 years old in good health. Each CDR3 is given with its conserved first and last residue. Fields, in order: J gene, V gene, D gene, clone size, CDR3 protein, CDR3 DNA. A D gene is named only where the DNA matches it firmly. Some rows have no size entry. The others give once, few or many, or a class for an expanded clone.

J gene: TRBJ1-5
V gene: TRBV10-3
D gene: -
clone size: -
CDR3 protein: CAIVTGMGRGPQHF
CDR3 DNA: TGTGCCATTGTTACAGGGATGGGGCGAGGGCCCCAGCATTTT

J gene: TRBJ2-1
V gene: TRBV20-1
D gene: -
clone size: few
CDR3 protein: CSAISDSYNEQFF
CDR3 DNA: TGCAGTGCTATTAGCGACTCCTACAATGAGCAGTTCTTC

J gene: TRBJ2-1
V gene: TRBV24-1
D gene: -
clone size: -
CDR3 protein: CATSAPNNEQFF
CDR3 DNA: TGTGCCACCAGTGCTCCCAACAATGAGCAGTTCTTC

J gene: TRBJ2-7
V gene: TRBV3-1
D gene: -
clone size: many
CDR3 protein: CASSQTGEQYF
CDR3 DNA: TGTGCCAGCAGTCAGACAGGCGAGCAGTACTTC

J gene: TRBJ2-5
V gene: TRBV7-2
D gene: -
clone size: -
CDR3 protein: CASSPPRYLGQETQYF
CDR3 DNA: TGTGCCAGCAGCCCCCCTCGGTATCTGGGACAAGAGACCCAGTACTTC

J gene: TRBJ1-2
V gene: TRBV29-1
D gene: -
clone size: -
CDR3 protein: CSVEVPGQHYGYTF
CDR3 DNA: TGCAGCGTTGAAGTACCAGGACAGCACTATGGCTACACCTTC

J gene: TRBJ2-5
V gene: TRBV14
D gene: -
clone size: -
CDR3 protein: CASSHFGSETQYF
CDR3 DNA: TGTGCCAGCAGCCACTTTGGATCAGAGACCCAGTACTTC

J gene: TRBJ2-3
V gene: TRBV11-2
D gene: -
clone size: -
CDR3 protein: CATSFGQLIAEWGLAADTQYF
CDR3 DNA: TGTGCCACCAGCTTCGGGCAGCTTATAGCAGAGTGGGGGCTGGCTGCAGATACGCAGTATTTT

J gene: TRBJ2-7
V gene: TRBV20-1
D gene: -
clone size: few
CDR3 protein: CSASARGTYEQYF
CDR3 DNA: TGCAGTGCTAGTGCCAGGGGAACCTACGAGCAGTACTTC

J gene: TRBJ2-2
V gene: TRBV7-8
D gene: -
clone size: -
CDR3 protein: CASRKGDANTGELFF
CDR3 DNA: TGTGCCAGCAGAAAGGGGGACGCGAACACCGGGGAGCTGTTTTTT

J gene: TRBJ2-1
V gene: TRBV6-5
D gene: -
clone size: once
CDR3 protein: CASAGASGGWF
CDR3 DNA: TGTGCCAGCGCAGGGGCTAGCGGAGGTTGGTTC

J gene: TRBJ2-5
V gene: TRBV29-1
D gene: -
clone size: -
CDR3 protein: CSGRDNTSGETQYF
CDR3 DNA: TGCAGCGGACGGGACAACACCAGTGGGGAGACCCAGTACTTC

J gene: TRBJ2-5
V gene: TRBV20-1
D gene: -
clone size: -
CDR3 protein: CSAYRLPSFNENDEGVETQYF
CDR3 DNA: TGCAGTGCTTACCGGCTCCCTAGCTTCAATGAGAACGATGAAGGTGTCGAGACCCAGTACTTC

J gene: TRBJ2-1
V gene: TRBV29-1
D gene: -
clone size: -
CDR3 protein: CSAAKGEQFF
CDR3 DNA: TGCAGCGCTGCGAAGGGTGAGCAGTTCTTC

J gene: TRBJ1-2
V gene: TRBV7-8
D gene: -
clone size: -
CDR3 protein: CASSARDTLYGYTF
CDR3 DNA: TGTGCCAGCAGCGCCCGAGATACTTTATATGGCTACACCTTC

J gene: TRBJ2-5
V gene: TRBV29-1
D gene: TRBD2
clone size: -
CDR3 protein: CSVERGYQETQYF
CDR3 DNA: TGCAGCGTTGAGCGGGGGTACCAAGAGACCCAGTACTTC

J gene: TRBJ2-5
V gene: TRBV24-1
D gene: -
clone size: -
CDR3 protein: CATSDLGAQRGETQYF
CDR3 DNA: TGTGCCACCAGTGATTTAGGGGCCCAACGGGGAGAGACCCAGTACTTC

J gene: TRBJ2-3
V gene: TRBV11-2
D gene: -
clone size: -
CDR3 protein: CASSWSGHRTDTQYF
CDR3 DNA: TGTGCCAGCAGCTGGTCGGGGCACCGCACAGATACGCAGTATTTT

J gene: TRBJ2-7
V gene: TRBV6-5
D gene: -
clone size: -
CDR3 protein: CASSYYGTNTYEQYF
CDR3 DNA: TGTGCCAGCAGTTACTACGGGACGAACACCTACGAGCAGTACTTC

J gene: TRBJ1-3
V gene: TRBV5-1
D gene: TRBD1
clone size: few
CDR3 protein: CASSFGQGSGNTIYF
CDR3 DNA: TGCGCCAGCAGCTTTGGACAGGGATCGGGAAACACCATATATTTT

J gene: TRBJ2-1
V gene: TRBV10-3
D gene: TRBD2
clone size: -
CDR3 protein: CAVETSGTERFF
CDR3 DNA: TGTGCCGTAGAGACTAGCGGGACTGAGCGGTTCTTC

J gene: TRBJ1-5
V gene: TRBV27
D gene: TRBD1
clone size: -
CDR3 protein: CASSSRDRGLSQPQHF
CDR3 DNA: TGTGCCAGCAGTTCCCGGGACAGGGGGTTGTCTCAGCCCCAGCATTTT

J gene: TRBJ2-1
V gene: TRBV20-1
D gene: TRBD2
clone size: -
CDR3 protein: CSASSSSGINEHFF
CDR3 DNA: TGCAGTGCTAGTAGTTCTAGCGGAATTAATGAGCACTTCTTC

J gene: TRBJ2-7
V gene: TRBV25-1
D gene: TRBD1
clone size: -
CDR3 protein: CASSDTIGTAGYEQYF
CDR3 DNA: TGTGCCAGCAGTGATACCATCGGGACAGCCGGATACGAGCAGTACTTC

J gene: TRBJ1-5
V gene: TRBV4-2
D gene: -
clone size: few
CDR3 protein: CASSHFGQTSNQPQHF
CDR3 DNA: TGTGCCAGCAGCCATTTCGGCCAGACTAGCAATCAGCCCCAGCATTTT

J gene: TRBJ2-5
V gene: TRBV7-9
D gene: -
clone size: -
CDR3 protein: CASSILPWGLIEETQYF
CDR3 DNA: TGTGCCAGCAGCATACTTCCCTGGGGCCTCATCGAGGAGACCCAGTACTTC

J gene: TRBJ1-2
V gene: TRBV6-5
D gene: -
clone size: many
CDR3 protein: CASSYLGDGNYGYTF
CDR3 DNA: TGTGCCAGCAGTTACCTCGGAGATGGTAACTATGGCTACACCTTC

J gene: TRBJ2-1
V gene: TRBV24-1
D gene: TRBD2
clone size: -
CDR3 protein: CATSDGSGTYNEQFF
CDR3 DNA: TGTGCCACCAGTGATGGGAGCGGGACTTACAATGAGCAGTTCTTC

J gene: TRBJ2-7
V gene: TRBV20-1
D gene: -
clone size: -
CDR3 protein: CSARVATTGPYEQYF
CDR3 DNA: TGCAGTGCTAGAGTTGCAACTACCGGGCCCTACGAGCAGTACTTC

J gene: TRBJ1-2
V gene: TRBV29-1
D gene: -
clone size: few
CDR3 protein: CSVEDHRDLGGYTF
CDR3 DNA: TGCAGCGTTGAAGATCACCGGGACCTCGGGGGCTACACCTTC